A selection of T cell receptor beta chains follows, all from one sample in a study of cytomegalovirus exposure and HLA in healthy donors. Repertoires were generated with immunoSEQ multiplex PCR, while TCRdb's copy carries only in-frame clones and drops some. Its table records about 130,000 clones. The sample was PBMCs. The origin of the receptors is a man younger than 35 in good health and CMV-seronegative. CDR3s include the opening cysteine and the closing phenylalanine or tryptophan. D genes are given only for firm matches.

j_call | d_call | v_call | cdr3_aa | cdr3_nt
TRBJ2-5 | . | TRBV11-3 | CASSLDQQQETQYF | TGTGCCAGCAGCTTAGATCAACAGCAAGAGACCCAGTACTTC
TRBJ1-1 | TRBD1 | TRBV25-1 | CASSELDRGGENTEAFF | TGTGCCAGCAGTGAATTAGACAGGGGTGGCGAGAACACTGAAGCTTTCTTT
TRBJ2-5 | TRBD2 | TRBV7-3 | CASSSGGALETQYF | TGTGCCAGCAGCTCCGGGGGGGCCTTAGAGACCCAGTACTTC
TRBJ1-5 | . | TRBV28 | CASRPTGGSQPQHF | TGTGCCAGCAGACCCACAGGTGGTAGTCAGCCCCAGCATTTT
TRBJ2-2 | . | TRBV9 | CASSETGTGELFF | TGTGCCAGCAGCGAGACGGGTACCGGGGAGCTGTTTTTT
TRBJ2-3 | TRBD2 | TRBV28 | CASGLAGGADTQYF | TGTGCCAGTGGACTAGCGGGGGGCGCAGATACGCAGTATTTT
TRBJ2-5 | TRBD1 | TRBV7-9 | CASSLWTGGLEETQYF | TGTGCCAGCAGCTTATGGACAGGGGGCTTGGAAGAGACCCAGTACTTC
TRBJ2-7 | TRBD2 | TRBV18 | CASSPRTSGSTYEQYF | TGTGCCAGCTCACCACGGACTAGCGGGAGCACATACGAGCAGTACTTC
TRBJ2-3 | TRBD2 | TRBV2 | CAKTGTSGGRVTDTQYF | TGTGCCAAAACCGGGACTAGCGGGGGTCGTGTCACAGATACGCAGTATTTT
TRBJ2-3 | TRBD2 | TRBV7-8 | CASSSGLAGLTDTQYF | TGTGCCAGCAGCTCAGGACTAGCGGGCCTCACAGATACGCAGTATTTT
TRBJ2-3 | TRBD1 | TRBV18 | CASSPGQGAGDTQYF | TGTGCCAGCTCGCCGGGACAGGGGGCAGGAGATACGCAGTATTTT
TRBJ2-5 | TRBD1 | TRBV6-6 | CASSRYDRGETQYF | TGTGCCAGCAGCCGCTACGACAGGGGAGAGACCCAGTACTTC
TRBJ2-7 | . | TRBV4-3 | CASSQGGAGSYEQYF | TGCGCCAGCAGCCAAGGTGGCGCGGGCTCCTACGAGCAGTACTTC
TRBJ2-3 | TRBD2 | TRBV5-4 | CASSSGLAGGHIDTQYF | TGTGCCAGCAGCTCCGGACTAGCGGGGGGGCACATAGATACGCAGTATTTT
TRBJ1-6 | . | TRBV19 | CASKRETYNSPLHF | TGTGCCAGCAAGCGGGAAACCTATAATTCACCCCTCCACTTT
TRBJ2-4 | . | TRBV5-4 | CASSQTSGVPQYF | TGTGCCAGCAGCCAGACATCCGGGGTTCCCCAGTACTTC
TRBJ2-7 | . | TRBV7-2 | CASSLAGGVMNEQYF | TGTGCCAGCAGCTTAGCAGGTGGAGTTATGAACGAGCAGTACTTC
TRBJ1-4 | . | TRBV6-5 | CASTYSATNEKLFF | TGTGCCAGCACCTATAGTGCAACTAATGAAAAACTGTTTTTT
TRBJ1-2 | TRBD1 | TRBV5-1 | CASSLEGVEDRGYGYTF | TGCGCCAGCAGCTTGGAGGGGGTAGAGGACAGGGGTTATGGCTACACCTTC
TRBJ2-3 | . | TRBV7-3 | CASSLRGTSSTDTQYF | TGTGCCAGCAGCTTAAGGGGCACGAGCAGCACAGATACGCAGTATTTT
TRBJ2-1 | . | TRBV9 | CASSVEFSTAAYNEQFF | TGTGCCAGCAGCGTAGAATTTTCGACTGCCGCCTACAATGAGCAGTTCTTC
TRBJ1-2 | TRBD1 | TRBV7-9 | CASSRGTGVGGYTF | TGTGCCAGCAGCCGAGGGACAGGGGTAGGTGGCTACACCTTC
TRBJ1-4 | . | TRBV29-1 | CSVWGDEKLFF | TGCAGCGTTTGGGGGGATGAAAAACTGTTTTTT
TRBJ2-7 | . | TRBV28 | CASRGLGSSSSYEQYF | TGTGCCAGCAGGGGGTTGGGGAGTAGCAGCTCCTACGAGCAGTACTTC
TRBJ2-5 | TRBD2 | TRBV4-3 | CASSQVAGETQYF | TGCGCCAGCAGCCAAGTAGCGGGGGAGACCCAGTACTTC
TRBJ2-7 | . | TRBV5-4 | CASSLVRVSSYEQYF | TGTGCCAGCAGCTTGGTTCGGGTTAGCTCCTACGAGCAGTACTTC
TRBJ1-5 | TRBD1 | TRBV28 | CASSLGGQVNLQPQHF | TGTGCCAGCAGTTTGGGGGGACAGGTAAACTTACAGCCCCAGCATTTT
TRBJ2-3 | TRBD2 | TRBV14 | CASSQVPSGSLSTDTQYF | TGTGCCAGCAGCCAAGTTCCTAGCGGGAGTCTAAGCACAGATACGCAGTATTTT
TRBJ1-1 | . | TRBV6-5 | CASSYRAGDNTEAFF | TGTGCCAGCAGTTACAGGGCAGGGGATAACACTGAAGCTTTCTTT
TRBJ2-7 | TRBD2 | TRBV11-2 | CASSSLLTSGGGYEQYF | TGTGCCAGCAGCTCGCTCTTGACTAGCGGGGGGGGCTACGAGCAGTACTTC
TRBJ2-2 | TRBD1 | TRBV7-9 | CASSDPYRGDTGELFF | TGTGCCAGCAGCGATCCCTACAGGGGTGATACCGGGGAGCTGTTTTTT
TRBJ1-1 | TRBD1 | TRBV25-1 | CASGNRGVSEAFF | TGTGCCAGCGGCAACAGGGGGGTCTCCGAAGCTTTCTTT
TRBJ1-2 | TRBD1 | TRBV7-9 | CASSLEEDRNYGYTF | TGTGCCAGCAGCTTAGAGGAGGACAGGAACTATGGCTACACCTTC
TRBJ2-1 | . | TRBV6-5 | CAGGLTEQFF | TGTGCCGGGGGACTCACTGAGCAGTTCTTC
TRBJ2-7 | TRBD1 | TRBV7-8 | CASSRNRGRFSGEQYF | TGTGCCAGCAGCAGAAACAGGGGGAGGTTTTCGGGCGAGCAGTACTTC